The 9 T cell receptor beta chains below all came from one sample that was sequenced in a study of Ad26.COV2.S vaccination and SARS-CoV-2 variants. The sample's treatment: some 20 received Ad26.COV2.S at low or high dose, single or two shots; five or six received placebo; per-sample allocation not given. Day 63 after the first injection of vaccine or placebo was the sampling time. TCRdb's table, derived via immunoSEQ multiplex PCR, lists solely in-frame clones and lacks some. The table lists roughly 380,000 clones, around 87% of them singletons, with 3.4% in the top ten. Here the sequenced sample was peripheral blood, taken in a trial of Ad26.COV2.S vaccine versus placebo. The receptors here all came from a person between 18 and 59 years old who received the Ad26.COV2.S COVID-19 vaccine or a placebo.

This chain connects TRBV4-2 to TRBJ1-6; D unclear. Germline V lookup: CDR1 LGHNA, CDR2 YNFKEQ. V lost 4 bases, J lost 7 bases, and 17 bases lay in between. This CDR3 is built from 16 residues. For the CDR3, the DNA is TGTGCCAGCAGCCTCGCTTGGAGCCCCGAAAATTCACCCCTCCACTTT. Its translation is CASSLAWSPENSPLHF.

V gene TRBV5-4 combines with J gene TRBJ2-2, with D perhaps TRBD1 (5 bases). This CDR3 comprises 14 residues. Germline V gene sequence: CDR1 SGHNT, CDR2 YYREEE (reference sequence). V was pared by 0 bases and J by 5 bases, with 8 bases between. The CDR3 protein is CASSLGQKTGELFF. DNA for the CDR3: TGTGCCAGCAGCTTGGGACAGAAAACCGGGGAGCTGTTTTTT. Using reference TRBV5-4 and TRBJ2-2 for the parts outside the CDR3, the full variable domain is ETGVTQSPTHLIKTRGQQVTLRCSSQSGHNTVSWYQQALGQGPQFIFQYYREEENGRGNFPPRFSGLQFPNYSSELNVNALELDDSALYLCASSLGQKTGELFFGEGSRLTVL.

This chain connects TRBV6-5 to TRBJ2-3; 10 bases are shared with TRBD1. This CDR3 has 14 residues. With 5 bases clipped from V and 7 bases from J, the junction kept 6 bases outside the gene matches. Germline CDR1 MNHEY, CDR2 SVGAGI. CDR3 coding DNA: TGTGCCAGCAGTACACGGACAGGGGGAAATACGCAGTATTTT. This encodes CASSTRTGGNTQYF.

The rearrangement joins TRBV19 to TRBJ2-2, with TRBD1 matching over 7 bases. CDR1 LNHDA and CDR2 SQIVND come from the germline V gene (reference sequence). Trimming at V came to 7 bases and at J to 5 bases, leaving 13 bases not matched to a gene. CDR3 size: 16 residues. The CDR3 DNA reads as TGTGCCAGTACCTGGGGTCCAGGGGGAAAGACCGGGGAGCTGTTTTTT. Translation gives CASTWGPGGKTGELFF.

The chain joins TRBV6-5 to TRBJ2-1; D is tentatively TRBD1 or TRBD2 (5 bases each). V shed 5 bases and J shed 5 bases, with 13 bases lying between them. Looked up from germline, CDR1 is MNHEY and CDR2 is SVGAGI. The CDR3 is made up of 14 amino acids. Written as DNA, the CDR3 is TGTGCCAGCAGTCGGGACCCTGTTCACAATGAGCAGTTCTTC. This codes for CASSRDPVHNEQFF.

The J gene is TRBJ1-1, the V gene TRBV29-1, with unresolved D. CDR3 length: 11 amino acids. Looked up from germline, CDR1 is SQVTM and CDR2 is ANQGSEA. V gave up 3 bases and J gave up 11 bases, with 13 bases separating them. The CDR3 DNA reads TGCAGCGTTGACTGGTTGGAAGGGGCTTTCTTT. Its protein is CSVDWLEGAFF.

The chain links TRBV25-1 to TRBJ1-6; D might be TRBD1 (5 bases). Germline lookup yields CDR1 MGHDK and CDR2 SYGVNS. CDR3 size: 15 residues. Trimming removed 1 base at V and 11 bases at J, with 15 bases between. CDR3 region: CASSELKGPRTPLHF. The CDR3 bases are TGTGCCAGCAGTGAATTGAAGGGGCCTAGGACACCCCTCCACTTT.

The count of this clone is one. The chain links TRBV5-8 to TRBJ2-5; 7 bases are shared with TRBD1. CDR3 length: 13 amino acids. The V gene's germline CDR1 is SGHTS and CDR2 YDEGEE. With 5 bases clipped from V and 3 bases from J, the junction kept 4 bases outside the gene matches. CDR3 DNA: TGTGCCAGCAGAGACAGGGCCGAAGAGACCCAGTACTTC. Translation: CASRDRAEETQYF.

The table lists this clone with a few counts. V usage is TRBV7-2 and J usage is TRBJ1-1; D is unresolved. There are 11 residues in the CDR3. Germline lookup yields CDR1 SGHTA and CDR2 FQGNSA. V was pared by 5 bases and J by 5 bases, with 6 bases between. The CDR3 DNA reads TGTGCCAGCAGCCAACAAACTGAAGCTTTCTTT. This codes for CASSQQTEAFF. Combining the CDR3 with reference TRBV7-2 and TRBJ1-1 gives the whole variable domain GAGVSQSPSNKVTEKGKDVELRCDPISGHTALYWYRQSLGQGLEFLIYFQGNSAPDKSGLPSDRFSAERTGGSVSTLTIQRTQQEDSAVYLCASSQQTEAFFGQGTRLTVV.